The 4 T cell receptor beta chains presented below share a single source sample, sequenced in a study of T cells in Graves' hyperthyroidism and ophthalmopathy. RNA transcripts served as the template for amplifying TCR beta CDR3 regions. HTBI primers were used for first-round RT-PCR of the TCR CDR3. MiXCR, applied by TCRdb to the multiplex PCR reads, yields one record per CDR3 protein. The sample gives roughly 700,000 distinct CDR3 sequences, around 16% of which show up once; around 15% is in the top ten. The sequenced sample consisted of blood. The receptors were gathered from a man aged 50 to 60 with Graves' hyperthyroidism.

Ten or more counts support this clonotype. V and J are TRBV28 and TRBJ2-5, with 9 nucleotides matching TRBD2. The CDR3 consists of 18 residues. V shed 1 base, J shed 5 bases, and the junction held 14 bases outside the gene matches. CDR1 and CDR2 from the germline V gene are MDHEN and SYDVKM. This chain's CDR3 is CASSLSLRDSGSRETQYF. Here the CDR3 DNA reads TGTGCCAGCAGTTTATCCCTCCGCGATAGCGGGAGCCGCGAGACCCAGTACTTC.

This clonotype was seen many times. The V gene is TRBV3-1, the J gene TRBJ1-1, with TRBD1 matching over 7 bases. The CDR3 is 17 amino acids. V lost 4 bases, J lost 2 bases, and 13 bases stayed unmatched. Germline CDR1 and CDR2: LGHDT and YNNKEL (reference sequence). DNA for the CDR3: TGTGCCAGCAGCCCACACCCTCCGACAGGGAGAAACACTGAAGCTTTCTTT. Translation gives CASSPHPPTGRNTEAFF.

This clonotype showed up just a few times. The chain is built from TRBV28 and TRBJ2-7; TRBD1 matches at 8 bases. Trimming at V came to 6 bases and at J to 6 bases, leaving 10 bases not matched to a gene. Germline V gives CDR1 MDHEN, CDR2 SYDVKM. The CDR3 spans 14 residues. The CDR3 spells CASSSGQVIREQYF. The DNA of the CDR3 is TGTGCCAGCAGCTCGGGACAGGTTATCCGCGAGCAGTACTTC.

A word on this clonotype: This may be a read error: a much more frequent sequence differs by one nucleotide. The CDR3 bases are TGTGCCACCAGCCGCGGTTATTTGAACACTGAAGCTTTCTTT. It encodes CATSRGYLNTEAFF. This chain connects TRBV15 to TRBJ1-1; D gene unclear. This CDR3 spans 14 amino acids. In germline, CDR1 is LNHNV, CDR2 YYDKDF (reference sequence). V was shortened by 5 bases and J by 0 bases, with 10 bases between the two germline ends.